This T cell receptor (beta chain) was observed in a study of cytomegalovirus exposure and HLA in healthy donors. Study-level findings and limits: Specificity of a few CMV-associated chains for CMV antigens was verified in vitro.

As for this clone: Its matching antigen is unknown. Distinct nucleotide sequences in the sample also encode this CDR3.

The CDR3 spans 15 residues. Germline loops: CDR1 MNHEY, CDR2 SMNVEV (reference sequence). V shed 6 bases, J shed 0 bases, and the junction held 5 bases outside the gene matches. Clones were read by immunoSEQ multiplex PCR, and TCRdb kept only the in-frame ones, dropping some. This table has roughly 200,000 clones, about four fifths appearing once. The material sequenced was PBMCs. The V and J genes are TRBV27 and TRBJ1-5; 7 bases match TRBD1. The TCR originated in a woman between 18 and 30 years old in good health and CMV-seropositive. The chain's CDR3 is CASRKTGVSNQPQHF. CDR3 in DNA: TGTGCCAGCAGAAAAACAGGGGTTAGCAATCAGCCCCAGCATTTT.